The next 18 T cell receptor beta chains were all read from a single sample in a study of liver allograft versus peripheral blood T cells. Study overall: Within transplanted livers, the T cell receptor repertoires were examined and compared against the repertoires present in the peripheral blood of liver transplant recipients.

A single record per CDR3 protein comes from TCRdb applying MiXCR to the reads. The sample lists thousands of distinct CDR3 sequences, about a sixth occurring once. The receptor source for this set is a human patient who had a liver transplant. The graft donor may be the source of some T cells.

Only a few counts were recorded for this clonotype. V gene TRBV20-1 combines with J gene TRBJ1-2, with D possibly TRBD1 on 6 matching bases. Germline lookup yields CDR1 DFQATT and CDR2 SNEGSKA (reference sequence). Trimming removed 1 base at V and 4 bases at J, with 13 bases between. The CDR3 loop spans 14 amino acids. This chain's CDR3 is CSARGGLLGYGYTF. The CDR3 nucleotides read TGCAGTGCTAGAGGGGGGCTACTGGGCTATGGCTACACCTTC.

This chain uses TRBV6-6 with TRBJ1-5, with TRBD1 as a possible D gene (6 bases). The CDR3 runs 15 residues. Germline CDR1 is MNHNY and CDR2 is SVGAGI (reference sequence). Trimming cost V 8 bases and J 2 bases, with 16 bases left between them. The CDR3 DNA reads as TGTGCCAGCGTTTACGGAGGGGGTGGCAATCAGCCCCAGCATTTT. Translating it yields CASVYGGGGNQPQHF.

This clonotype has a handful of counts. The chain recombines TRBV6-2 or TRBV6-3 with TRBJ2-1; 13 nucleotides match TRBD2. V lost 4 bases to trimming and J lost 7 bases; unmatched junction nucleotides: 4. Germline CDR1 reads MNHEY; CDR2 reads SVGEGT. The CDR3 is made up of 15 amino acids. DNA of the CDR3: TGTGCCAGCAGTTTCTCACTAGCGGGGGGGAATGAGCAGTTCTTC. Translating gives CASSFSLAGGNEQFF.

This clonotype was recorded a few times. Written as DNA, the CDR3 is TGTGCCAGCAGCCAGACCGACAGCCCTAATGAAAAACTGTTTTTT. Its translation: CASSQTDSPNEKLFF. V usage is TRBV7-9 and J usage is TRBJ1-4, with D perhaps TRBD1 (5 bases). The CDR3 consists of 15 residues. V lost 5 bases to trimming and J lost 3 bases, with 13 bases between them. The germline CDR1 and CDR2 sequences are SEHNR and FQNEAQ (reference sequence).

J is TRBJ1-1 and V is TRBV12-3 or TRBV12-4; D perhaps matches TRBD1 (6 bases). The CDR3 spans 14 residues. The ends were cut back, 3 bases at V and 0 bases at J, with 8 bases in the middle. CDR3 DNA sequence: TGTGCCAGCAGTTTCGGACAGTTGAACACTGAAGCTTTCTTT. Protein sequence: CASSFGQLNTEAFF.

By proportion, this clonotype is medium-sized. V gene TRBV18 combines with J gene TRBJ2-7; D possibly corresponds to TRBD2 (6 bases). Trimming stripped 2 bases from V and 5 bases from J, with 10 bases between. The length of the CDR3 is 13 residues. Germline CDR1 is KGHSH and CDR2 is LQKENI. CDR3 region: CASSPDWGDEQYF. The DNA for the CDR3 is TGTGCCAGCTCACCAGATTGGGGGGACGAGCAGTACTTC. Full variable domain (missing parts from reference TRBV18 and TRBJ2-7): NAGVMQNPRHLVRRRGQEARLRCSPMKGHSHVYWYRQLPEEGLKFMVYLQKENIIDESGMPKERFSAEFPKEGPSILRIQQVVRGDSAAYFCASSPDWGDEQYFGPGTRLTVT.

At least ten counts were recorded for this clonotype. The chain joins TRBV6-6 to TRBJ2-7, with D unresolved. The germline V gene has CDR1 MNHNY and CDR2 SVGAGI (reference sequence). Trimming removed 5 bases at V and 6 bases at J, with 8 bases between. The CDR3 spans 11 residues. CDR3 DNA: TGTGCCAGCAGTATGGGCTCCGAGCAGTACTTC. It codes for CASSMGSEQYF.

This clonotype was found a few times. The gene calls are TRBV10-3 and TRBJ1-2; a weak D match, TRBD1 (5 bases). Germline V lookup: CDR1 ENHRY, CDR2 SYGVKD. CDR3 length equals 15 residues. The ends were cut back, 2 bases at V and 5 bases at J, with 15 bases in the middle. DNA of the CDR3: TGTGCCATCAGTGAGGTTGCGGGGGGAAGATATGGCTACACCTTC. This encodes CAISEVAGGRYGYTF.

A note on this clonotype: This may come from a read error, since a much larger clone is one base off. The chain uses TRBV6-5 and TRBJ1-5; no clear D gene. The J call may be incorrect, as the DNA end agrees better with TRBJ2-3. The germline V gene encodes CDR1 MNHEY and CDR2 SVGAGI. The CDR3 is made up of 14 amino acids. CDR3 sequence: CASSPLSSNQPQYF. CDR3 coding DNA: TGTGCCAGCAGCCCCTTAAGCAGCAATCAGCCCCAGTATTTT.

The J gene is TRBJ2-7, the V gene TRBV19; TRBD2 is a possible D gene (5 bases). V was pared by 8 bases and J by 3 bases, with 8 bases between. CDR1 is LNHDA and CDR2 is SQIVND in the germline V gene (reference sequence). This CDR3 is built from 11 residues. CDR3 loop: CASGRDYEQYF. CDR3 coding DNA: TGTGCCAGTGGCCGGGACTACGAGCAGTACTTC. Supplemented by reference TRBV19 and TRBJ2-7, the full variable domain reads DGGITQSPKYLFRKEGQNVTLSCEQNLNHDAMYWYRQDPGQGLRLIYYSQIVNDFQKGDIAEGYSVSREKKESFPLTVTSAQKNPTAFYLCASGRDYEQYFGPGTRLTVT.

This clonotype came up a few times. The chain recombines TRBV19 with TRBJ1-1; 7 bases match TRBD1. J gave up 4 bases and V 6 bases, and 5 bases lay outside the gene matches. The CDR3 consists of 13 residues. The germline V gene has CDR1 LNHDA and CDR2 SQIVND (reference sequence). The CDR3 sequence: CASREGARTEAFF. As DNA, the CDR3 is TGTGCCAGTAGGGAGGGGGCGCGCACTGAAGCTTTCTTT.

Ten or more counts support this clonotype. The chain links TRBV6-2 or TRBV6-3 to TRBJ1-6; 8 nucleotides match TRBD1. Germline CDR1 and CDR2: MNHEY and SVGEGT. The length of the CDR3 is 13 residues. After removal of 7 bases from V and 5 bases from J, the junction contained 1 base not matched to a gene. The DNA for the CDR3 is TGTGCCAGCACGACAGGGGATAATTCACCCCTCCACTTT. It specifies CASTTGDNSPLHF.

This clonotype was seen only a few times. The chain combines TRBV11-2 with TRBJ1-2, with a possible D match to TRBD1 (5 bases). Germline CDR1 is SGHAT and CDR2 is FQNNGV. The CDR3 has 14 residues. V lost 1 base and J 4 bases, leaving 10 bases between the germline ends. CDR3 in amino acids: CASSLGQGFYGYTF. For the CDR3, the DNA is TGTGCCAGCAGCTTAGGGCAGGGTTTCTATGGCTACACCTTC.

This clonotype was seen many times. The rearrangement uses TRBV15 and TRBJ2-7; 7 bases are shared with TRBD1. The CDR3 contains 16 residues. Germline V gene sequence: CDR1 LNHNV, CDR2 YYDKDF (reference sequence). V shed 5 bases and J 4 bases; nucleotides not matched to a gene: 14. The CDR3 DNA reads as TGTGCCACCAGCGGCCGACCGGGACAGAGACCTTACGAGCAGTACTTC. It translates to CATSGRPGQRPYEQYF.

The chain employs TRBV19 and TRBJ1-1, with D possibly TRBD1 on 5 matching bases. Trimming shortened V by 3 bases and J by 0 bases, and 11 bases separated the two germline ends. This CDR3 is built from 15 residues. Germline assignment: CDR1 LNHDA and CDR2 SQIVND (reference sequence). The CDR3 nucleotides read TGTGCCAGTAGTATCCGAGGGGTCCTGAACACTGAAGCTTTCTTT. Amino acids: CASSIRGVLNTEAFF. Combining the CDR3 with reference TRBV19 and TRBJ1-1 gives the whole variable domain DGGITQSPKYLFRKEGQNVTLSCEQNLNHDAMYWYRQDPGQGLRLIYYSQIVNDFQKGDIAEGYSVSREKKESFPLTVTSAQKNPTAFYLCASSIRGVLNTEAFFGQGTRLTVV.

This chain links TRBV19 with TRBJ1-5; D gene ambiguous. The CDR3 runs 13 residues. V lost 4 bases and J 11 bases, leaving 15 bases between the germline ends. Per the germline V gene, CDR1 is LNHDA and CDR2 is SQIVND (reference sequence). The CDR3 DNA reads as TGTGCCAGTAGTAGAGCTGGCACAAGGGCCCAGCATTTT. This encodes CASSRAGTRAQHF.

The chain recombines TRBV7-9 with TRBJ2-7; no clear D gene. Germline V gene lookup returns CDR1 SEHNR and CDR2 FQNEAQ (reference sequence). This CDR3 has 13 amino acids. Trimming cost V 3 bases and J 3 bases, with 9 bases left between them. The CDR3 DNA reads TGTGCCAGCAGCTTTCCTGATTTCTACGAGCAGTACTTC. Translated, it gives CASSFPDFYEQYF.

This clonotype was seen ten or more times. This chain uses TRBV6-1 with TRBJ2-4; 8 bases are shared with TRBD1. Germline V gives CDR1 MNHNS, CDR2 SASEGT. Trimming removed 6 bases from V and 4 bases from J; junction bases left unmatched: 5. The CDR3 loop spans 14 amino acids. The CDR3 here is CASRLGTGKNIQYF. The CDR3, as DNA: TGTGCCAGCAGACTTGGGACAGGAAAAAACATTCAGTACTTC.